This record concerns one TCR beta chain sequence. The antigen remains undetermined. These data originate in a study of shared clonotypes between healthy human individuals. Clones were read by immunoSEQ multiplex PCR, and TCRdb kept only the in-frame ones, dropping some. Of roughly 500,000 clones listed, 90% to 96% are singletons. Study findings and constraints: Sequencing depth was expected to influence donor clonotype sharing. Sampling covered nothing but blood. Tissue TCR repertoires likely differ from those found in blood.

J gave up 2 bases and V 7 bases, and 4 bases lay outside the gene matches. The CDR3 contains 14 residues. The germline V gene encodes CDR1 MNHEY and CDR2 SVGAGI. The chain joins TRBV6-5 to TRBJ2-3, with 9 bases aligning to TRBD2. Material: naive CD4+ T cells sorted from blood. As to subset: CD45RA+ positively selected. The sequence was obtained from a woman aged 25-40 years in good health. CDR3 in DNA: TGTGCCAGCAAGTTAGCGGGGGACACAGATACGCAGTATTTT. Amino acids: CASKLAGDTDTQYF.